This T cell receptor (beta chain) was sequenced in a study of cytomegalovirus exposure and HLA in healthy donors. In the study overall: Earlier, 150 million to 200 million T cells were analyzed, and over 95 million unique TCR beta sequences were found among them. Overall study results and limits: Confirmation was obtained in vitro that a few CMV-associated chains are specific for CMV antigens. In a later analysis, parvovirus B19, influenza, CMV and Epstein-Barr virus appeared linked to several top co-occurrence clusters. TCR association rates varied by HLA locus in a later analysis, with DRB1 highest and HLA-C lowest.

The germline V gene encodes CDR1 SEHNR and CDR2 FQNEAQ (reference sequence). With V trimmed by 5 bases and J by 2 bases, 6 bases remained unmatched. The CDR3 is made up of 14 amino acids. 13 Jbeta primers and 60 Vbeta primers were used for the PCR. Here immunoSEQ multiplex PCR was the method, and the copy in TCRdb shows in-frame clones only, minus some. The sample lists 140,000 or so clones, approximately 80% seen once, with 2% to 3% in the top ten. This clone was observed a handful of times. The target antigen is unknown. J is TRBJ2-7 and V is TRBV7-9, with 7 bases identical to TRBD1. The sample consisted of PBMCs. The TCR sequence derives from a young woman in good health and CMV-seropositive. Written as DNA, the CDR3 is TGTGCCAGCAGCCCCGGACAGGCCCCCTACGAGCAGTACTTC. As protein: CASSPGQAPYEQYF.